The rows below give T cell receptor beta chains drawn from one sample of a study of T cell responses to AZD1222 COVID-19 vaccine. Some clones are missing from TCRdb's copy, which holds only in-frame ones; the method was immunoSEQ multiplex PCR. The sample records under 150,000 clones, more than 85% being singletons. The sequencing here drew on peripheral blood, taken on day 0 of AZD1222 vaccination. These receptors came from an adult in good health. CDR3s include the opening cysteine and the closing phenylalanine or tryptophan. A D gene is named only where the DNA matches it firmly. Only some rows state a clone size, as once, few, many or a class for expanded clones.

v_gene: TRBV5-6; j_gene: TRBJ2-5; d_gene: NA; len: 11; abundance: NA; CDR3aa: CASSLRETQYF; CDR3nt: TGTGCCAGCAGCTTGCGAGAGACCCAGTACTTC
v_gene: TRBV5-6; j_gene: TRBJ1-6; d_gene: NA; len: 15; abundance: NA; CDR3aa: CASSLRVDSLSPLHF; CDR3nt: TGTGCCAGCAGCTTGAGGGTGGACAGTCTTTCACCCCTCCACTTT
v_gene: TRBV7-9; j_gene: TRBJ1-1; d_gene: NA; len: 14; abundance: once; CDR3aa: CATEQRPMNTEAFF; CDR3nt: TGTGCCACAGAGCAGAGGCCTATGAACACTGAAGCTTTCTTT
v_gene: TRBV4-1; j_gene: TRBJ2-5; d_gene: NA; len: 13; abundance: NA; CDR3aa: CASSLGHRETQYF; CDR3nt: TGCGCCAGCAGCCTTGGTCACCGGGAGACCCAGTACTTC
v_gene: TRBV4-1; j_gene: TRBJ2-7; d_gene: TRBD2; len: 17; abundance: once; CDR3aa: CASSQDPLAGVAYEQYF; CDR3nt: TGCGCCAGCAGCCAAGACCCGCTAGCGGGAGTGGCCTACGAGCAGTACTTC
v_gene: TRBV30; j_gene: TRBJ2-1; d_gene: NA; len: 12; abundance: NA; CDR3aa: CAGRRPGNEQFF; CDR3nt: TGTGCCGGCAGGCGTCCGGGTAATGAGCAGTTCTTC
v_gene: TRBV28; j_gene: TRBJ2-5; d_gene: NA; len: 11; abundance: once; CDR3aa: CASNHQETQYF; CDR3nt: TGTGCCAGCAACCATCAAGAGACCCAGTACTTC
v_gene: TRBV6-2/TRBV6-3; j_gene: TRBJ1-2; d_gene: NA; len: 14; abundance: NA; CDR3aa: CASSYSSAVNGYTF; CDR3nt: TGTGCCAGCAGTTACTCGTCTGCCGTGAATGGCTACACCTTC
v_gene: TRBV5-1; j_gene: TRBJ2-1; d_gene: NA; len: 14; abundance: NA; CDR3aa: CASSSDFQRNEQFF; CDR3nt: TGCGCCAGCAGTTCGGACTTCCAGCGCAATGAGCAGTTCTTC
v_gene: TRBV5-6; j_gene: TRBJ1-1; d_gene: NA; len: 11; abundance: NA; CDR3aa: CASSLLSEAFF; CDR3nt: TGTGCCAGCAGCTTGCTCTCCGAAGCTTTCTTT
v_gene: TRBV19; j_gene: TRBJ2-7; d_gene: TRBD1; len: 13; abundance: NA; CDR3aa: CASSMTGTYEQYF; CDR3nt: TGTGCCAGTAGTATGACAGGGACCTACGAGCAGTACTTC
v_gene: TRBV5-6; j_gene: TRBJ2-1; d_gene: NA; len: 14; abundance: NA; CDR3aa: CASKARVLLDEQFF; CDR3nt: TGTGCCAGCAAGGCAAGAGTACTCCTCGATGAGCAGTTCTTC
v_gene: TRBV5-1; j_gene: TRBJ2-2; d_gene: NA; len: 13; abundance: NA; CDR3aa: CASGGTPTGELFF; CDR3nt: TGCGCCAGCGGCGGGACTCCAACCGGGGAGCTGTTTTTT
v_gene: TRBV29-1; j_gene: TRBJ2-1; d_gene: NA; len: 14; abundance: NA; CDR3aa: CSGGMRSSYNEQFF; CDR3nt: TGCAGCGGAGGGATGAGGAGCTCCTACAATGAGCAGTTCTTC
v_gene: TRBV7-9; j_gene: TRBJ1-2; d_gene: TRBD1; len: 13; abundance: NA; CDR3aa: CASSPGQGTGYTF; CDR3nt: TGTGCCAGCAGCCCCGGACAGGGGACCGGCTACACCTTC
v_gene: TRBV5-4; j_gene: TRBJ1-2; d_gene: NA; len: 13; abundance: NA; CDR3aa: CASSLAGIDGYTF; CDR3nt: TGTGCCAGCAGCTTGGCAGGGATTGATGGCTACACCTTC